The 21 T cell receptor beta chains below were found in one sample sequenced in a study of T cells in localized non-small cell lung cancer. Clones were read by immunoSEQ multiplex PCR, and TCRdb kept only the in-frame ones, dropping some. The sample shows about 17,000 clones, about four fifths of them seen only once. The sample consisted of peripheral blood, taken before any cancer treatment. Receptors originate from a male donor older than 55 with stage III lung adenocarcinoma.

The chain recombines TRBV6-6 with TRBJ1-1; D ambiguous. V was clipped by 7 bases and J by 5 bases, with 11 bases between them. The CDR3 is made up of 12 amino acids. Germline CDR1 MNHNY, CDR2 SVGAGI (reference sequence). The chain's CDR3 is CASNNGWTEAFF. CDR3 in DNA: TGTGCCAGCAACAACGGGTGGACTGAAGCTTTCTTT.

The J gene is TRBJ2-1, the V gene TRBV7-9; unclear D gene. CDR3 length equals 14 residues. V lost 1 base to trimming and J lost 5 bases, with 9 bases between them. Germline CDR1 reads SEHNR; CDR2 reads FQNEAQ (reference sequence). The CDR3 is CASSLGTMNNEQFF. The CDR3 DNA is TGTGCCAGCAGCTTAGGGACCATGAACAATGAGCAGTTCTTC.

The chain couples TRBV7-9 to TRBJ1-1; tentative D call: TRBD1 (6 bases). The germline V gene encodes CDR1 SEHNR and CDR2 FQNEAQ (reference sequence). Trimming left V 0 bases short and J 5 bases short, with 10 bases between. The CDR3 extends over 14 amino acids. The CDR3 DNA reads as TGTGCCAGCAGCTTAGCTCAGGGGCATACTGAAGCTTTCTTT. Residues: CASSLAQGHTEAFF.

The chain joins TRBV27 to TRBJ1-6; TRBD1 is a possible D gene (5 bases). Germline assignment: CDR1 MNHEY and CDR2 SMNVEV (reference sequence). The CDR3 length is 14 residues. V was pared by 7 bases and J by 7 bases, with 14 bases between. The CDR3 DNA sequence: TGTGCCAGCAAAGCCGGGACTCCCAATTCACCCCTCCACTTT. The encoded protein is CASKAGTPNSPLHF.

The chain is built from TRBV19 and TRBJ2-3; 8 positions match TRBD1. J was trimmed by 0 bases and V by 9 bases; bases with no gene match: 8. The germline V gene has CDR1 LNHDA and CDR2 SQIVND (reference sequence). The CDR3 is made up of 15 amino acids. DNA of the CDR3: TGTGCCAGCGTTGACAGGGGCCGAAGCACAGATACGCAGTATTTT. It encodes CASVDRGRSTDTQYF.

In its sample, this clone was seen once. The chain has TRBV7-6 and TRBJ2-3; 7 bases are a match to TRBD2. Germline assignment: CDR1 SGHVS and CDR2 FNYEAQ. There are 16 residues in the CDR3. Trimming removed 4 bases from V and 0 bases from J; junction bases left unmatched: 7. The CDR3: CASSSRLADSTDTQYF. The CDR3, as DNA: TGTGCCAGCAGCTCCAGACTAGCAGATAGCACAGATACGCAGTATTTT.

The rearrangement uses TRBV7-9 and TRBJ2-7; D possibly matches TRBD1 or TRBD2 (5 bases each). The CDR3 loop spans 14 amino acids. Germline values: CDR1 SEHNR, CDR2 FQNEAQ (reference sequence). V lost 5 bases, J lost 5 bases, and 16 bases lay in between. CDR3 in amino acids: CASSPALRDHEQYF. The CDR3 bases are TGTGCCAGCAGCCCTGCCCTCAGGGACCACGAGCAGTACTTC.

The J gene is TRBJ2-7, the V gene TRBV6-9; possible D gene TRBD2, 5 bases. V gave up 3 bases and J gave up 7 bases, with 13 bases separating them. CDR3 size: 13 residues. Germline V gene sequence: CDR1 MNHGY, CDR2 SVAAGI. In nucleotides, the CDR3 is TGTGCCAGCAGTTACGAGTACAGCGGAGAGCAGTACTTC. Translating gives CASSYEYSGEQYF.

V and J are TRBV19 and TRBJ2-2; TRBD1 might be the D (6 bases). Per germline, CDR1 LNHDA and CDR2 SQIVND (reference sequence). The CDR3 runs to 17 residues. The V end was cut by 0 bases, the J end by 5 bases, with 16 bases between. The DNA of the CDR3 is TGTGCCAGTAGTATAGACAGGAGCAGGGGATATACCGGGGAGCTGTTTTTT. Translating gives CASSIDRSRGYTGELFF.

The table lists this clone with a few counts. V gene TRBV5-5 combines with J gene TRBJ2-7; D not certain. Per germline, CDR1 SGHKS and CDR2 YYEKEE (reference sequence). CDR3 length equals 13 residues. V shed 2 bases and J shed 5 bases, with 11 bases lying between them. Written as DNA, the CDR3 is TGTGCCAGCAGCTTTCTGGGTACCGACGAGCAGTACTTC. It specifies CASSFLGTDEQYF.

The CDR3 loop reads CAWSPRGRKNTIYF. The CDR3, as DNA: TGTGCCTGGAGTCCGCGGGGGAGAAAAAACACCATATATTTT. The J gene is TRBJ1-3, the V gene TRBV30; a possible D gene is TRBD1 (5 bases). The length of the CDR3 is 14 residues. CDR1 is GTSNPN, CDR2 SVGIG, per germline (reference sequence). V was pared by 2 bases and J by 6 bases, with 14 bases between.

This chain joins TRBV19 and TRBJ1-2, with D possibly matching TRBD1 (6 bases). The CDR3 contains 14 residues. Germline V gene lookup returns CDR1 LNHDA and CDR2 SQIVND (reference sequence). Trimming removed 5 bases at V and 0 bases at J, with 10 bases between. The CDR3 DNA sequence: TGTGCCAGTAGTTTCGGACAGACTAACTATGGCTACACCTTC. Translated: CASSFGQTNYGYTF.

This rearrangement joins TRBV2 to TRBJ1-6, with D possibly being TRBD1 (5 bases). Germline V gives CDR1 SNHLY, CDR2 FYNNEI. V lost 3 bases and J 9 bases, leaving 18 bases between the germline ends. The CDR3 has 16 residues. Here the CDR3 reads CASSDLGPGRSSPLHF. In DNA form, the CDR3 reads TGTGCCAGCAGTGATTTAGGGCCAGGGCGGAGTTCACCCCTCCACTTT.

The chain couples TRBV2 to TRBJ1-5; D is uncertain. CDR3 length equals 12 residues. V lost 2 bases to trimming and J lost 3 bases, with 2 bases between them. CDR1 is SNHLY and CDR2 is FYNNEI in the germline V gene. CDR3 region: CASSEPNQPQHF. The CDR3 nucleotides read TGTGCCAGCAGTGAACCCAATCAGCCCCAGCATTTT.

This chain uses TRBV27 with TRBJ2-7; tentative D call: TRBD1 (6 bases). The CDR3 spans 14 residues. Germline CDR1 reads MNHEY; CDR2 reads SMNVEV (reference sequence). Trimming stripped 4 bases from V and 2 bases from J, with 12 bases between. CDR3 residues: CASSYSQGPYEQYF. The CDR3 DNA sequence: TGTGCCAGCAGTTATTCCCAGGGGCCCTACGAGCAGTACTTC.

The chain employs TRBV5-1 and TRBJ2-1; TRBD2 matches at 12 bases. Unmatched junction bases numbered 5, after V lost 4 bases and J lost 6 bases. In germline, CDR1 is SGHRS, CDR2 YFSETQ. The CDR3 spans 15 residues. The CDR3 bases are TGCGCCAGCAGCCCGACTAGCGGGGGCCCCAATGAGCAGTTCTTC. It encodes CASSPTSGGPNEQFF. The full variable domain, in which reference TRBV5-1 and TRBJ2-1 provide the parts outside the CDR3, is KAGVTQTPRYLIKTRGQQVTLSCSPISGHRSVSWYQQTPGQGLQFLFEYFSETQRNKGNFPGRFSGRQFSNSRSEMNVSTLELGDSALYLCASSPTSGGPNEQFFGPGTRLTVL.

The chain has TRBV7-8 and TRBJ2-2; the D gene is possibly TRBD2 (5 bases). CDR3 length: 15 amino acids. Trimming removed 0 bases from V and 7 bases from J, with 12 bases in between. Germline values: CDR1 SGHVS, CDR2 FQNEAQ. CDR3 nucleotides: TGTGCCAGCAGCTTAGCCCAATATGCGGGCGGGGAGCTGTTTTTT. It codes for CASSLAQYAGGELFF.

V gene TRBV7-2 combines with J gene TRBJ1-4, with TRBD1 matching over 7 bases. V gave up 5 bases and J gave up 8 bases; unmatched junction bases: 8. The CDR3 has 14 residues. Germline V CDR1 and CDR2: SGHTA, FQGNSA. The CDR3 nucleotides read TGTGCCAGCAGCCAGGGGGGGTTAGGCGAAAAACTGTTTTTT. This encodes CASSQGGLGEKLFF.

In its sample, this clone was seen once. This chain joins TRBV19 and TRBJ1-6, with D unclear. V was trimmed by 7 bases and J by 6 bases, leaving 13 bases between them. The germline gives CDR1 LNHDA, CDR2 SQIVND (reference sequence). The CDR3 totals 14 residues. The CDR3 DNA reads TGTGCCAGTAAATGGCTAGAACCTAATTCACCCCTCCACTTT. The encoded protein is CASKWLEPNSPLHF.

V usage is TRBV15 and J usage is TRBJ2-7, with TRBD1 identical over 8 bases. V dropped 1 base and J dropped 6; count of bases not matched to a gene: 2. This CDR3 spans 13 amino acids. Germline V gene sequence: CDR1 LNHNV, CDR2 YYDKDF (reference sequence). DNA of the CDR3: TGTGCCACCAGCAGAGGACAGGGGACCGAGCAGTACTTC. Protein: CATSRGQGTEQYF.

CDR3 region: CASSLTRSDTQYF. CDR3 coding DNA: TGTGCCAGCAGCTTAACGAGGTCAGATACGCAGTATTTT. V usage is TRBV7-3 and J usage is TRBJ2-3; D unresolved. Trimming left V 0 bases short and J 4 bases short, with 5 bases between. This CDR3 is built from 13 residues. Germline CDR1 and CDR2: SGHTA and FQGTGA.